This T cell receptor (beta chain) was recovered during a study of cytomegalovirus exposure and HLA in healthy donors. The CDR3 is 11 residues long. V lost 2 bases and J 6 bases, leaving 7 bases between the germline ends. The germline CDR1 and CDR2 sequences are GTSNPN and SVGIG (reference sequence). A multiplex PCR was run with 60 Vbeta primers and 13 Jbeta primers. Repertoires were generated with immunoSEQ multiplex PCR, while TCRdb's copy carries only in-frame clones and drops some. The sample holds about 180,000 clones, roughly 79% seen once. Whole-study findings and limits: Common viral pathogens seemed to be connected with several of the most significant clusters, according to a later analysis. Donors were assumed by presence/absence analyses to have roughly uniform sequencing depth. Earlier analysis looked at TCR beta V segments, and most were productive about 90% or about 30% of the time.

Note on this clone: The antigen remains undetermined.

This clonotype was sampled from a male donor in good health and CMV-seronegative. The chain links TRBV30 to TRBJ1-1; D uncertain. The material sequenced was PBMCs. CDR3 bases: TGTGCCTGGAGTTACCGAGCTGAAGCTTTCTTT. It translates to CAWSYRAEAFF.